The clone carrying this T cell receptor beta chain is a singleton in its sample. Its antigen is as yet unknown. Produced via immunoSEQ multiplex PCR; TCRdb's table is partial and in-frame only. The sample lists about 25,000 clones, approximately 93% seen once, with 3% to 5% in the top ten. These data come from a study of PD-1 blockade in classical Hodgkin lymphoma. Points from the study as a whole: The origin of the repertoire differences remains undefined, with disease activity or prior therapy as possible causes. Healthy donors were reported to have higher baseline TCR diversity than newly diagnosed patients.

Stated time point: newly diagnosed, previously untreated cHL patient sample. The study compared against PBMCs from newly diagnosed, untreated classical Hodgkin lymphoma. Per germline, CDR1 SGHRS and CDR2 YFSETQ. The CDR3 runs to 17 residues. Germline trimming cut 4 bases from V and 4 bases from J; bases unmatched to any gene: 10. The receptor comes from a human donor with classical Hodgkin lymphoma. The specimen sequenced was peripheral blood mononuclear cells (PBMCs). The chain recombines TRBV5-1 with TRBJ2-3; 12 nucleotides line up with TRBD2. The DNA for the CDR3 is TGCGCCAGCAGCCCCTTGATGACTAGCGGGGGTTCAGATACGCAGTATTTT. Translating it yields CASSPLMTSGGSDTQYF.